Detailed here is one TCR beta chain. The CDR3 consists of 15 residues. From germline, CDR1 is KGHSH and CDR2 LQKENI. J lost 5 bases, V lost 3 bases, and 9 bases had no gene match. The sample is drawn from a study of blood T cell repertoires in COVID-19. As handled by the study authors: Amplification from reference gene primers served as the basis for estimated nucleated cell counts. TCRdb keeps only in-frame clones here, not all; method: immunoSEQ multiplex PCR. V and J calls and clone size follow that table, whereas D and trimming were derived from the DNA. This table has approximately 500,000 clones, around 89% appearing once.

The gene calls are TRBV18 and TRBJ1-1, with TRBD1 identical over 7 bases. The clonotype comes from a woman aged 40 to 55 who had recovered from COVID-19. The specimen sequenced was PBMCs or T cells enriched from blood (not recorded which). CDR3 DNA: TGTGCCAGCTCACCCGAGGGGGCCCCGAGGACTGAAGCTTTCTTT. It is translated as CASSPEGAPRTEAFF.